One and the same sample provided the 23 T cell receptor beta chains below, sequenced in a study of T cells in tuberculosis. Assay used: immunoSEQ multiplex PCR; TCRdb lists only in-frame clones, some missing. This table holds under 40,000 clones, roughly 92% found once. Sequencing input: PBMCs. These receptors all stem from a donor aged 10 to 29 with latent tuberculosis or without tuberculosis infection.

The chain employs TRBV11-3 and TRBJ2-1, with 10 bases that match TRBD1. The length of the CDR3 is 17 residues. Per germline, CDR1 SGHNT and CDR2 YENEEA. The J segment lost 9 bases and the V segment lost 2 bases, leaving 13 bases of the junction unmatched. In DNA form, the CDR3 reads TGTGCCAGCAGCTTACCGGACCGGGACAGGGGATCGGGTGAGCAGTTCTTC. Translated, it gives CASSLPDRDRGSGEQFF.

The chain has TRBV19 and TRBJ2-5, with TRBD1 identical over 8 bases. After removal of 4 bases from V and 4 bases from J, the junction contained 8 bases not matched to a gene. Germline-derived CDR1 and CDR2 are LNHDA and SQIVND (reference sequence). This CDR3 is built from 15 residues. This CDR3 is CASSTIRTGRETQYF. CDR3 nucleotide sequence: TGTGCCAGTAGTACAATAAGGACAGGGCGAGAGACCCAGTACTTC.

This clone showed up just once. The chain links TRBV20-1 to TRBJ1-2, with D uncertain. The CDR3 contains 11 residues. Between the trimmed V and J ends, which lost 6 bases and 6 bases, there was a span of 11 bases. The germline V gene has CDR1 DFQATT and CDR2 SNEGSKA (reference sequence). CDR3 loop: CSAATRDGYTF. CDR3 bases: TGCAGTGCCGCTACGAGGGATGGCTACACCTTC.

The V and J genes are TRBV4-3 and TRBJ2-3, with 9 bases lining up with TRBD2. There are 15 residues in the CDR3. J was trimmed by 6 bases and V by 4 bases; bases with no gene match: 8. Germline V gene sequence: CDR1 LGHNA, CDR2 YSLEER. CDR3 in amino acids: CASSPLRGGTDTQYF. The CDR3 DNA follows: TGCGCCAGCAGCCCCTTGCGGGGGGGTACGGATACGCAGTATTTT.

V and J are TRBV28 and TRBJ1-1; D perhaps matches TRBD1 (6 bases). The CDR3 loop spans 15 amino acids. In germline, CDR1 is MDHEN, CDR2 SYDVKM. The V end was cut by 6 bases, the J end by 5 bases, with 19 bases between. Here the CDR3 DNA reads TGTGCCAGCAGCCTGGGAACGGTTACAGGGACTGAAGCTTTCTTT. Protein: CASSLGTVTGTEAFF.

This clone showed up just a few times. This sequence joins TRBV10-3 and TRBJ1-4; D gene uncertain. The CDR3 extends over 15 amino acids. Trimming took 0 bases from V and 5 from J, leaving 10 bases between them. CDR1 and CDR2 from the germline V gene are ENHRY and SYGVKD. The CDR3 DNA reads TGTGCCATCAGTGAGTCCCAAAACCAGAATGAAAAACTGTTTTTT. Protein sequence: CAISESQNQNEKLFF.

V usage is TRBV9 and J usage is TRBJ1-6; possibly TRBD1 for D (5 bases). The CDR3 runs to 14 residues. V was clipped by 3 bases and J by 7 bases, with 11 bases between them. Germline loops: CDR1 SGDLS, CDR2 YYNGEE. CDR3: CASSGGDLNSPLHF. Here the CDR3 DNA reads TGTGCCAGCAGCGGGGGGGACTTAAATTCACCCCTCCACTTT.

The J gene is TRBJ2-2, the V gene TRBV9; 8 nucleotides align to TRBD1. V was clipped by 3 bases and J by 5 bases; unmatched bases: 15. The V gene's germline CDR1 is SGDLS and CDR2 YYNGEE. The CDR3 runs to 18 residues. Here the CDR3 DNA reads TGTGCCAGCAGCGCCTTCCCGGACAGGGAATCGCGGACCGGGGAGCTGTTTTTT. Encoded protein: CASSAFPDRESRTGELFF.

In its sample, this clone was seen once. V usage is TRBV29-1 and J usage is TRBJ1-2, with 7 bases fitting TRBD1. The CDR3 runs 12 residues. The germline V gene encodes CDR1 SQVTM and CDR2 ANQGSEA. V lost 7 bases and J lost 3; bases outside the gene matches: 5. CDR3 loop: CSALGQDYGYTF. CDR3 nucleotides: TGCAGCGCTTTAGGACAGGACTATGGCTACACCTTC.

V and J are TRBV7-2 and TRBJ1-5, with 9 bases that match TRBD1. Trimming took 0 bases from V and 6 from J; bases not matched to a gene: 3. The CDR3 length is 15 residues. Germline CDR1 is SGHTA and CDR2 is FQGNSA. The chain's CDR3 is CASSLAQGAGQPQHF. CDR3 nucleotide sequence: TGTGCCAGCAGCTTAGCACAGGGGGCAGGTCAGCCCCAGCATTTT. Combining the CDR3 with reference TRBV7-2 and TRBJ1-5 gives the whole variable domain GAGVSQSPSNKVTEKGKDVELRCDPISGHTALYWYRQSLGQGLEFLIYFQGNSAPDKSGLPSDRFSAERTGGSVSTLTIQRTQQEDSAVYLCASSLAQGAGQPQHFGDGTRLSIL.

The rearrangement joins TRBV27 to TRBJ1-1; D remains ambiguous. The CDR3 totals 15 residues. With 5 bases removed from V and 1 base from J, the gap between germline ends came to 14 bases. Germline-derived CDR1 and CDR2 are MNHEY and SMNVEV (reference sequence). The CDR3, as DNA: TGTGCCAGCAGTACCCGCGGGGTTCGGAACACTGAAGCTTTCTTT. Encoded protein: CASSTRGVRNTEAFF.

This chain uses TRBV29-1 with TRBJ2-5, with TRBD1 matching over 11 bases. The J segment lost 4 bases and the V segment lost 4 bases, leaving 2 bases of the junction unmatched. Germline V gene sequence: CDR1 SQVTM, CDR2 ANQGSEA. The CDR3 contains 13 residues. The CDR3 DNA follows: TGCAGCGTTGGGACAGGGGGCTTAGAGACCCAGTACTTC. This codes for CSVGTGGLETQYF.

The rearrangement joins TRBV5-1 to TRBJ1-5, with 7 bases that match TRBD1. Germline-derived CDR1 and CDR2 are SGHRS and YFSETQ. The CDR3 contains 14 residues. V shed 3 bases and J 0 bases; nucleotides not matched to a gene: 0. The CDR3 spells CASSWDSSNQPQHF. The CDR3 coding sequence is TGCGCCAGCAGCTGGGACAGTAGCAATCAGCCCCAGCATTTT.

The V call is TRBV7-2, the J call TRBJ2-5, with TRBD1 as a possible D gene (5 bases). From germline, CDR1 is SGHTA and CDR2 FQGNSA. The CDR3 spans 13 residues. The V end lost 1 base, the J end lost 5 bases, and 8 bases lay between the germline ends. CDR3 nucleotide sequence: TGTGCCAGCAGCTTAGTGGACACCGAGACCCAGTACTTC. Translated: CASSLVDTETQYF.

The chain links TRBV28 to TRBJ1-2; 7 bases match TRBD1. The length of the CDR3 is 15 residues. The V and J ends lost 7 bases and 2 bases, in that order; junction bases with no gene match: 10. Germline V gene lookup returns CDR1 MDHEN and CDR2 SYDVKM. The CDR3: CASTRAGGENYGYTF. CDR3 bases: TGTGCCAGCACTCGCGCAGGGGGAGAAAACTATGGCTACACCTTC.

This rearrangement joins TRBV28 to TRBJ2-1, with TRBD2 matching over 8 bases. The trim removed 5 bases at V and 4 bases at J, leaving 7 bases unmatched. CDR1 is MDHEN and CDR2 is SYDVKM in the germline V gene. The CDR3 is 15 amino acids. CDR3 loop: CASSPGTRSYNEQFF. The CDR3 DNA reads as TGTGCCAGCAGTCCAGGGACTAGATCTTACAATGAGCAGTTCTTC.

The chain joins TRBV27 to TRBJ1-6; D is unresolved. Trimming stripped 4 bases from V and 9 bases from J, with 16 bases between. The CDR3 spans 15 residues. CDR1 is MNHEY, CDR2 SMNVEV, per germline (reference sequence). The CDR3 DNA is TGTGCCAGCAGTTCCATACTACAAGCGGGTTCACCCCTCCACTTT. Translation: CASSSILQAGSPLHF.

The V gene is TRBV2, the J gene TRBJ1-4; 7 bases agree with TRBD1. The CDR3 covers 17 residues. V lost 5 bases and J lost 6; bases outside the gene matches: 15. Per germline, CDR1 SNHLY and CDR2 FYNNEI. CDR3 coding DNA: TGTGCCAGCAGTCGGAACCAGGGGGTTATCTGGGATGAAAAACTGTTTTTT. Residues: CASSRNQGVIWDEKLFF.

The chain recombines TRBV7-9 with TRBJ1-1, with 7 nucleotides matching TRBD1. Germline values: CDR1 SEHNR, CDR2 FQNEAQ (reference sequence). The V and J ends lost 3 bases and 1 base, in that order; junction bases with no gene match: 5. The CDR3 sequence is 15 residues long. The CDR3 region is CASSFGTEGNTEAFF. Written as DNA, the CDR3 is TGTGCCAGCAGCTTTGGGACAGAGGGGAACACTGAAGCTTTCTTT.

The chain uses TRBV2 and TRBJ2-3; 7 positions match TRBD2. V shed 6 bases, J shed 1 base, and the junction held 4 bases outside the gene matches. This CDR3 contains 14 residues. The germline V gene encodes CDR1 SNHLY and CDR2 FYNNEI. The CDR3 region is CASRPAGRTDTQYF. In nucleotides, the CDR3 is TGTGCCAGCAGACCAGCGGGGCGCACAGATACGCAGTATTTT.

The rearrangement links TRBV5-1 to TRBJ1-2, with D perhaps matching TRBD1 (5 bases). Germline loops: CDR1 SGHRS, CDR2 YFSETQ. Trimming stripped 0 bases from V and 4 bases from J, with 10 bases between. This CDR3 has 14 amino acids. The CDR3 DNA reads TGCGCCAGCAGCTTGGTTCCCAGGGTCTATGGCTACACCTTC. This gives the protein CASSLVPRVYGYTF.

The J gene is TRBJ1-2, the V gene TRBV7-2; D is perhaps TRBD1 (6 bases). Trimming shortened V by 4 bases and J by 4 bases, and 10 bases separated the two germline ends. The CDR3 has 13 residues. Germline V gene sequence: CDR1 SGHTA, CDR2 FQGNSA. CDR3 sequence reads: CASSSGQFYGYTF. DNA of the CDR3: TGTGCCAGCAGCTCTGGACAGTTCTATGGCTACACCTTC. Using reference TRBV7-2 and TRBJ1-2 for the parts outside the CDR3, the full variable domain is GAGVSQSPSNKVTEKGKDVELRCDPISGHTALYWYRQSLGQGLEFLIYFQGNSAPDKSGLPSDRFSAERTGGSVSTLTIQRTQQEDSAVYLCASSSGQFYGYTFGSGTRLTVV.

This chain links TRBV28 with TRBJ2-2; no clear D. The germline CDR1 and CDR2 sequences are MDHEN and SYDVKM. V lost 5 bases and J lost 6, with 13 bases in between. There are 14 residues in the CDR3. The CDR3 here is CASSQIRVAGELFF. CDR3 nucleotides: TGTGCCAGCAGTCAAATCCGCGTGGCCGGGGAGCTGTTTTTT.